This T cell receptor (beta chain) emerged from a study of shared clonotypes between healthy human individuals. With respect to this clone: The antigen remains unidentified.

V was cut by 2 bases and J by 4 bases, with 9 bases left in between. Per germline, CDR1 GTSNPN and CDR2 SVGIG (reference sequence). This CDR3 comprises 12 residues. Study-wide results and limits: Several donors held around 5% of naive CD4 clonotypes in common. Clonotypes which were not shared had lower generation probabilities than clonotypes that all four donors shared. Apart from blood, nothing was sampled; tissue repertoires likely differ.

Deep was the level used in running the assay. Profiled with immunoSEQ multiplex PCR; TCRdb holds only in-frame clones, not every one. The sample contains about 2.4 million clones, more than 90% of which appear only once. This TCR came from a man younger than 30 in good health. Sequenced: naive CD4+ T cells sorted from blood. Regarding subset: CD45RA+ positively selected. The chain carries TRBV30 and TRBJ2-7; D possibly corresponds to TRBD1 (6 bases). The CDR3 region is CAWSRTEYEQYF. In nucleotides, the CDR3 is TGTGCCTGGAGTCGGACAGAGTACGAGCAGTACTTC.